In its sample, the clone carrying this T cell receptor (beta chain) was seen a few times. The record originates from a study of blood T cell repertoires in COVID-19. Study summary: Nucleic acid was either cDNA or gDNA, and it came from T cells, B-cell-depleted T cells, or PBMCs.

Repertoires were generated with immunoSEQ multiplex PCR, while TCRdb's copy carries only in-frame clones and drops some. The sample records some 320,000 clones, around 92% being singletons. The V and J ends lost 2 bases and 5 bases, in that order; junction bases with no gene match: 9. The germline gives CDR1 SEHNR, CDR2 FQNEAQ (reference sequence). The length of the CDR3 is 16 residues. Cohort assignment relied on participant-reported clinical history. The specimen sequenced was PBMCs or T cells enriched from blood (not recorded which). The TCR comes from a woman in her forties or fifties who had been exposed to COVID-19. The chain uses TRBV7-9 and TRBJ2-5, with TRBD1 matching 9 bases. The chain's CDR3 is CASSLMGQGFGETQYF. CDR3 sequence (DNA): TGTGCCAGCAGCTTAATGGGACAGGGATTCGGGGAGACCCAGTACTTC. Full variable domain (remainder filled in from reference TRBV7-9 and TRBJ2-5): DTGVSQNPRHKITKRGQNVTFRCDPISEHNRLYWYRQTLGQGPEFLTYFQNEAQLEKSRLLSDRFSAERPKGSFSTLEIQRTEQGDSAMYLCASSLMGQGFGETQYFGPGTRLLVL.